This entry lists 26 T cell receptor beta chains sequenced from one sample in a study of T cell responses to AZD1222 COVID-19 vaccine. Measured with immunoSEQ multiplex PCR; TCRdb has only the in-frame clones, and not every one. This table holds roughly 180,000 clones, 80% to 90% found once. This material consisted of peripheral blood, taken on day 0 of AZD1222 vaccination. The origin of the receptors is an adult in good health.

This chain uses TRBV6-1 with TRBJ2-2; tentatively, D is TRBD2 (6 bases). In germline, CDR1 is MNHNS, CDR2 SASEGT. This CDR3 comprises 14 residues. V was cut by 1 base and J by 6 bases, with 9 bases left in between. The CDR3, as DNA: TGTGCCAGCAGTGAAGGTTGGGGGGCCGGGGAGCTGTTTTTT. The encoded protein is CASSEGWGAGELFF.

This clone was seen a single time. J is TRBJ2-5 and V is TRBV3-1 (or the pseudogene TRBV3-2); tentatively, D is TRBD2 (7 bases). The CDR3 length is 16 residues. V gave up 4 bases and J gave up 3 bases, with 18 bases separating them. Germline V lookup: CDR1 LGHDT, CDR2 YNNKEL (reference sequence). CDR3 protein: CASSLRGGGREETQYF. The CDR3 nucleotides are TGTGCCAGCAGCCTAAGAGGGGGGGGACGAGAAGAGACCCAGTACTTC.

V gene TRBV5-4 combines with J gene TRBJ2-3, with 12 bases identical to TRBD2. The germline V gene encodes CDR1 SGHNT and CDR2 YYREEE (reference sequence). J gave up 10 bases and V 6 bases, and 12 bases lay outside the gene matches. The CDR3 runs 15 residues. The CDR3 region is CASNPRASGGEPQYF. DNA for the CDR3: TGTGCCAGCAACCCTCGGGCTAGCGGGGGGGAACCGCAGTATTTT.

The CDR3: CASSQSLTGVGELFF. The CDR3, as DNA: TGTGCCAGCAGCCAATCGCTAACAGGAGTCGGGGAGCTGTTTTTT. The chain recombines TRBV16 with TRBJ2-2, with a weak D call TRBD1 (5 bases). Germline CDR1 reads KGHSY; CDR2 reads FQNENV. This CDR3 spans 15 amino acids. V was cut by 0 bases and J by 7 bases, with 12 bases left in between.

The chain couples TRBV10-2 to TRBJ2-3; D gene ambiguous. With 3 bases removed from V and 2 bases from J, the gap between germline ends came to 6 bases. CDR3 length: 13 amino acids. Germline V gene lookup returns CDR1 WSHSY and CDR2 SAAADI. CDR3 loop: CASSDTYTDTQYF. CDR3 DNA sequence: TGCGCCAGCAGTGACACCTACACAGATACGCAGTATTTT.

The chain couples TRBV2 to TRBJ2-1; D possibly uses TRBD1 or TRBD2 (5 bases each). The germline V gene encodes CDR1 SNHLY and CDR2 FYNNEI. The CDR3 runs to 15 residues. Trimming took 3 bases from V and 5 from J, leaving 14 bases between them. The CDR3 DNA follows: TGTGCCAGCAGTGATAGGGCAGGGAGAAACAATGAGCAGTTCTTC. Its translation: CASSDRAGRNNEQFF.

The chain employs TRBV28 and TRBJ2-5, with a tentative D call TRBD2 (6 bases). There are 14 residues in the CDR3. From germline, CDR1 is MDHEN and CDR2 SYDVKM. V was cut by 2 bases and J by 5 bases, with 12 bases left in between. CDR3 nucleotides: TGTGCCAGCAGTTTAACGGGGAGGTGGGAGACCCAGTACTTC. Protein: CASSLTGRWETQYF.

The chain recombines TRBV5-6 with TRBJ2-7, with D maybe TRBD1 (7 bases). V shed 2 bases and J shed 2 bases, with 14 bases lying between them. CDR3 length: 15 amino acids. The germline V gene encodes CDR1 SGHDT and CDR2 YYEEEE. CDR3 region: CASSFGAGGPYEQYF. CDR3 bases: TGTGCCAGCAGCTTTGGGGCAGGGGGGCCCTACGAGCAGTACTTC.

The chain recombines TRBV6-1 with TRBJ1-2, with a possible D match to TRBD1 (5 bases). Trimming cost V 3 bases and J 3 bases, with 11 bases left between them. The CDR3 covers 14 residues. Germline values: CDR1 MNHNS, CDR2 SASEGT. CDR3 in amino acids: CASSEWDDYYGYTF. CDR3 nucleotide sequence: TGTGCCAGCAGTGAGTGGGACGACTACTATGGCTACACCTTC.

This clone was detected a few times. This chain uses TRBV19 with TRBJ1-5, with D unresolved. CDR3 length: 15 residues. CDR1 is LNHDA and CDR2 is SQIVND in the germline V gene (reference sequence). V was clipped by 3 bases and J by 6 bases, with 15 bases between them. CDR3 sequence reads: CASSIQQGLGQPQHF. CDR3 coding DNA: TGTGCCAGTAGTATCCAGCAAGGGCTAGGTCAGCCCCAGCATTTT.

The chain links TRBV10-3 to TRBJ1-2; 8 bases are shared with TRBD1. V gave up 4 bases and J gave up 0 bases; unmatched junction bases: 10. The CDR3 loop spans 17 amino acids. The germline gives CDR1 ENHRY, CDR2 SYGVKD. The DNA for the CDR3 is TGTGCCATCAGTGGTACGACAGGGGCTGACGCTAACTATGGCTACACCTTC. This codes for CAISGTTGADANYGYTF.

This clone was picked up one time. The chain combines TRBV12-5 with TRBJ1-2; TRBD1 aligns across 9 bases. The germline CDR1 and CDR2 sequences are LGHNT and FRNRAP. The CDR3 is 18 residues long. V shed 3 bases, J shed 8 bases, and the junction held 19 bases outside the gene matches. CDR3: CASGFDLGQGIISEGYTF. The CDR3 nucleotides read TGTGCTAGTGGTTTTGATTTGGGACAGGGTATTATTTCGGAGGGCTACACCTTC.

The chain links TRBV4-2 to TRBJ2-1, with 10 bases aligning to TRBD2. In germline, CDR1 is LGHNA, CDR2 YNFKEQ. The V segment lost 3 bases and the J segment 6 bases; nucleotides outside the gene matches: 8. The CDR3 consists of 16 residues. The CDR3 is CASSQETSGVPNEQFF. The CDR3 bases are TGTGCCAGCAGCCAGGAAACTAGCGGGGTTCCCAATGAGCAGTTCTTC.

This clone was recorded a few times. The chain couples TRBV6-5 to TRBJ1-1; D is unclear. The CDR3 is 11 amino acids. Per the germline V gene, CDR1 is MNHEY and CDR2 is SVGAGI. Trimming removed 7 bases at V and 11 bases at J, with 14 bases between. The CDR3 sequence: CASTQLGRAFF. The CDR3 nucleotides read TGTGCCAGCACCCAACTTGGTAGGGCTTTCTTT.

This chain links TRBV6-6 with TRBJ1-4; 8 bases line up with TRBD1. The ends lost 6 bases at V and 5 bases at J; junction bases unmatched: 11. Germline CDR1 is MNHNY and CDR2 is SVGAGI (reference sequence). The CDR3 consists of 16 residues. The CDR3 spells CASRRPTGGKNEKLFF. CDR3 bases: TGTGCCAGCAGACGCCCCACAGGGGGAAAAAATGAAAAACTGTTTTTT.

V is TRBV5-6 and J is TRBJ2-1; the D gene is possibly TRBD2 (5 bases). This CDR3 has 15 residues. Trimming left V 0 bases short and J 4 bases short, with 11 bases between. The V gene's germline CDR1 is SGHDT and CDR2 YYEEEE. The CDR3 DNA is TGTGCCAGCAGCTTGGGCCCTAGCAGATACAATGAGCAGTTCTTC. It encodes CASSLGPSRYNEQFF. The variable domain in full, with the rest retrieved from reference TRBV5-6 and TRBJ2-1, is DAGVTQSPTHLIKTRGQQVTLRCSPKSGHDTVSWYQQALGQGPQFIFQYYEEEERQRGNFPDRFSGHQFPNYSSELNVNALLLGDSALYLCASSLGPSRYNEQFFGPGTRLTVL.

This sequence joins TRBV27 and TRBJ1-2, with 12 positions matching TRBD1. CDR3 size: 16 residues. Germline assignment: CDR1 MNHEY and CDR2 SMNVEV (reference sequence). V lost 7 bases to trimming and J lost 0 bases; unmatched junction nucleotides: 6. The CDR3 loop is CASKPGQGAANYGYTF. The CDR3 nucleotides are TGTGCCAGCAAGCCGGGACAGGGGGCGGCTAACTATGGCTACACCTTC.

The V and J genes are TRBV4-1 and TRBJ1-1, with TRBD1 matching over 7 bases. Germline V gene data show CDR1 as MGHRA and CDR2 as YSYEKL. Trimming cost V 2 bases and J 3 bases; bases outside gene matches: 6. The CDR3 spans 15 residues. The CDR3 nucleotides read TGCGCCAGCAGCCAAACGGACAGGAGGGACACTGAAGCTTTCTTT. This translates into CASSQTDRRDTEAFF.

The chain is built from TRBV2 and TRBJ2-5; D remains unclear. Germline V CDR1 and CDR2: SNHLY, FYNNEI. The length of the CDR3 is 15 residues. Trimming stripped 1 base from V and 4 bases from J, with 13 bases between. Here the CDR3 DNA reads TGTGCCAGCAGTGAAGTAGGGAAAGCCCTAGAGACCCAGTACTTC. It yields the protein CASSEVGKALETQYF.

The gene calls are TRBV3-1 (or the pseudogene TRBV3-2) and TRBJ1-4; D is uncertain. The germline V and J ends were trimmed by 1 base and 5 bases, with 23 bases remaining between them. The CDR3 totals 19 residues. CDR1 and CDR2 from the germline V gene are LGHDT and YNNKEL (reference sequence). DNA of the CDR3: TGTGCCAGCAGCCAAGGTCGATTGGTTCAGGTGGGCGGGAATGAAAAACTGTTTTTT. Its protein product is CASSQGRLVQVGGNEKLFF.

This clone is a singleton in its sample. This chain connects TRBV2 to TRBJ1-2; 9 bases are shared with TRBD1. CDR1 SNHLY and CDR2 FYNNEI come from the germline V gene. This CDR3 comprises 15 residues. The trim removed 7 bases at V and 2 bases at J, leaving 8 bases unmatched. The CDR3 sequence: CASKEGQGLNYGYTF. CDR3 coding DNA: TGTGCCAGCAAAGAGGGACAGGGATTGAACTATGGCTACACCTTC.

The CDR3, as DNA: TGCGCCAGCACTTCTAGCGGGGGATACACCGGGGAGCTGTTTTTT. It yields the protein CASTSSGGYTGELFF. V and J are TRBV5-1 and TRBJ2-2, with 10 bases aligning to TRBD2. The CDR3 loop spans 15 amino acids. The germline gives CDR1 SGHRS, CDR2 YFSETQ. Losses at the gene ends were 6 bases for V and 3 bases for J; bases not matched to a gene: 5.

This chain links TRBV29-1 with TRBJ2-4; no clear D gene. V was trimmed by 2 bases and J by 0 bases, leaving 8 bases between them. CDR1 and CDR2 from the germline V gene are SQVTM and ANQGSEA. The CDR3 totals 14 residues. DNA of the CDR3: TGCAGCGTTGAATCGCGGTTAGCCAAAAACATTCAGTACTTC. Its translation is CSVESRLAKNIQYF.

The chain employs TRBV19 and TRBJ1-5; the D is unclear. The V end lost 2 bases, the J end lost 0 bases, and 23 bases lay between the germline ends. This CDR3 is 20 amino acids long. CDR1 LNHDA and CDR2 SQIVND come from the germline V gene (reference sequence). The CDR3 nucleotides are TGTGCCAGTAGTATAAGGGTCGGGAGCCTGTGGATGGGTAGCAATCAGCCCCAGCATTTT. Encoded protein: CASSIRVGSLWMGSNQPQHF.

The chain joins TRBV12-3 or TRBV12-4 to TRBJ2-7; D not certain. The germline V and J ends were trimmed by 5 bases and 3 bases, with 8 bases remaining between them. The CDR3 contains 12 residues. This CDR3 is CASSPQIYEQYF. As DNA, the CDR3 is TGTGCCAGCAGTCCACAAATCTACGAGCAGTACTTC.

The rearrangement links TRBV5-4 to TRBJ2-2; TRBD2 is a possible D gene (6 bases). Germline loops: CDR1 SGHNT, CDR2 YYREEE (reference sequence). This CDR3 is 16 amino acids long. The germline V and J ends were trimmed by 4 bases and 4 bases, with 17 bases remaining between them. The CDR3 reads CASSPTGPGGTGELFF. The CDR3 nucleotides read TGTGCCAGCAGCCCCACGGGACCCGGGGGCACCGGGGAGCTGTTTTTT.